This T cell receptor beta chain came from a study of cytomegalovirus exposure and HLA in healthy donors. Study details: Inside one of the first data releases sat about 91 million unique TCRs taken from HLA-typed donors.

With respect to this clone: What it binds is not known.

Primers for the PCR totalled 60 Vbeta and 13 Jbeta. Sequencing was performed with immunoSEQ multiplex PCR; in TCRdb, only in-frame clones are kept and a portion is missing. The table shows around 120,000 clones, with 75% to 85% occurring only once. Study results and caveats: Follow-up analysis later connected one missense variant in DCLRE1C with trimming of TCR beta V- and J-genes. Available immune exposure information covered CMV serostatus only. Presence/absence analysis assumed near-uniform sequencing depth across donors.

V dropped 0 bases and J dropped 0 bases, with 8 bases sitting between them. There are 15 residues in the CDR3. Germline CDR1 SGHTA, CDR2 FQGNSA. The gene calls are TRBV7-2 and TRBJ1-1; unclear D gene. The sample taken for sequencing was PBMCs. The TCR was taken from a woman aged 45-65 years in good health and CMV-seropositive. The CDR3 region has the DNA TGTGCCAGCAGCTTAGCGTGGCAGGTGAACACTGAAGCTTTCTTT. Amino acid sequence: CASSLAWQVNTEAFF.